This TCR beta chain was obtained from a study of control samples from healthy donors and cancer patients. This CDR3 spans 15 amino acids. Germline-derived CDR1 and CDR2 are MDHEN and SYDVKM. V was cut by 2 bases and J by 1 base, with 11 bases left in between. Only in-frame clones appear in the TCRdb table, and some are missing; sequencing was by immunoSEQ multiplex PCR. Of 350,000 to 450,000 clones listed, 90% are singletons. Sequencing was carried out using PBMCs. This sequence joins TRBV28 and TRBJ2-5, with D unclear. The receptor was isolated from a man between 35 and 55 years old with head and neck cancer. CDR3 region: CASSLVGAFQETQYF. The CDR3 nucleotides read TGTGCCAGCAGTTTAGTGGGCGCGTTCCAAGAGACCCAGTACTTC.